This TCR beta chain came from a study of CD8 T cells in ankylosing spondylitis. Notes on the study in general: According to the report, clones linked to the disease were significantly enriched in matched synovial fluid samples taken from ankylosing spondylitis patients. Some of the motif variants had earlier been found in reactive arthritis patients' fluid and blood.

Making use of molecular barcodes, quantitative 5'-RACE generated TCR beta libraries. One entry per CDR3 protein, called by TCRdb with MiXCR from the 5' RACE reads. The repertoire includes fewer than 200,000 distinct CDR3 sequences, around a sixth of them detected once, and around 4.5% sits in the top ten. The CDR3 consists of 15 residues. Looked up from germline, CDR1 is LNHDA and CDR2 is SQIVND (reference sequence). Trimming left V 1 base short and J 1 base short, with 9 bases between. Worth noting for this clonotype: Its antigen is unknown.

The chain links TRBV19 to TRBJ2-3, with D possibly being TRBD1 (5 bases). The sequenced sample was blood, either unsorted or a sorted T cell fraction (not recorded which). The sequence derives from a male donor aged 5-30 years with ankylosing spondylitis or in good health (not recorded which). The CDR3 sequence: CASSIGGVRTDTQYF. CDR3 in DNA: TGTGCCAGTAGTATAGGGGGCGTCCGCACAGATACGCAGTATTTT.